This T cell receptor beta chain was identified in a study of blood T cell repertoires in COVID-19. In the study overall: Sample material is recorded as cDNA or gDNA derived from T cells, B-cell-depleted T cells, or PBMCs.

The V gene's germline CDR1 is ENHRY and CDR2 SYGVKD. The CDR3 extends over 15 amino acids. The junction had 5 bases not matched to a gene; V was cut back by 4 bases and J by 0 bases. Original processing methods: By means of reference gene primer amplification, nucleated cell counts were estimated. Here immunoSEQ multiplex PCR was the method, and the copy in TCRdb shows in-frame clones only, minus some. The V and J calls and clone size come from that table; D and trimming were worked out from the DNA. The sample contains about 69,000 clones, around 93% of which appear only once. The TCR originated in a woman in her fifties or sixties with active COVID-19. The rearrangement links TRBV10-3 to TRBJ1-1; the match to TRBD1 covers 7 bases. Input material: peripheral blood. Written as DNA, the CDR3 is TGTGCCATCAGTGGGGCAGGGGGGCTGAACACTGAAGCTTTCTTT. Translation gives CAISGAGGLNTEAFF.